A selection of T cell receptor beta chains follows, all from one sample in a study of shared T cell receptors in the human thymus. Method: immunoSEQ multiplex PCR; TCRdb's copy keeps in-frame clones and lacks some. Here the sample spans approximately 730,000 clones, approximately 83% being singletons. A further study also used this sample, focusing on human thymus T cells.

The sequenced sample was thymocytes. The source of these receptors is a girl under two years old with a congenital heart defect. Each CDR3 is given with its conserved first and last residue. Fields, in order: J gene, clone size, D gene, V gene, CDR3 length, CDR3 protein, CDR3 DNA. A D gene is named only where the DNA matches it firmly. Some rows mark clone size as missing; the rest say once, few, many or name a class of expanded clone.

TRBJ1-2 | NA | TRBD1 | TRBV6-6 | 15 | CASRYLTTGTYGYTF | TGTGCCAGCAGATACCTCACGACAGGGACCTATGGCTACACCTTC
TRBJ2-5 | once | NA | TRBV9 | 14 | CASSVGLQEETQYF | TGTGCCAGCAGCGTAGGTTTGCAGGAAGAGACCCAGTACTTC
TRBJ2-1 | NA | TRBD2 | TRBV2 | 13 | CASSPQGLVSKFF | TGTGCCAGCAGTCCCCAGGGACTAGTTTCAAAGTTCTTC
TRBJ1-2 | NA | NA | TRBV5-5 | 18 | CASSLAKSGDGSNYGYTF | TGTGCCAGCAGCTTGGCCAAGTCCGGGGACGGGAGTAACTATGGCTACACCTTC
TRBJ1-2 | NA | NA | TRBV4-1 | 15 | CASSQDLSSNYGYTF | TGCGCCAGCAGCCAAGACCTATCATCTAACTATGGCTACACCTTC
TRBJ2-1 | NA | NA | TRBV29-1 | 15 | CSVAPTRLAYNEQFF | TGCAGCGTTGCCCCGACTAGGTTAGCCTACAATGAGCAGTTCTTC
TRBJ1-4 | NA | NA | TRBV6-5 | 14 | CASSYEGRGEKLFF | TGTGCCAGCAGTTACGAGGGGAGGGGGGAAAAACTGTTTTTT
TRBJ1-2 | once | TRBD1 | TRBV5-1 | 19 | CASSGQADLEEPYSYGYTF | TGCGCCAGCAGTGGACAGGCCGACCTAGAGGAGCCTTATTCCTATGGCTACACCTTC
TRBJ2-2 | NA | NA | TRBV4-1 | 13 | CASSQDTDGELFF | TGCGCCAGCAGCCAAGACACAGACGGGGAGCTGTTTTTT
TRBJ1-2 | few | TRBD1 | TRBV18 | 17 | CASSPPRDRGHRYGYTF | TGTGCCAGCTCACCCCCACGGGACAGGGGGCATCGCTATGGCTACACCTTC
TRBJ1-2 | NA | NA | TRBV5-1 | 13 | CASSLGDSYGYTF | TGCGCCAGCAGCTTGGGCGACAGCTATGGCTACACCTTC
TRBJ1-5 | NA | TRBD1 | TRBV7-3 | 18 | CASSLRDRDHYSNQPQHF | TGTGCCAGCAGCTTACGGGACAGGGACCATTATAGCAATCAGCCCCAGCATTTT
TRBJ1-1 | NA | TRBD1 | TRBV19 | 15 | CASSPRGDRGPEAFF | TGTGCCAGTAGTCCTAGGGGGGACAGGGGTCCTGAAGCTTTCTTT
TRBJ1-1 | NA | TRBD1 | TRBV5-1 | 15 | CASSPGQAMNTEAFF | TGCGCCAGCAGCCCAGGACAGGCCATGAACACTGAAGCTTTCTTT
TRBJ1-2 | NA | NA | TRBV30 | 15 | CAGIDPRDPNYGYTF | TGTGCCGGGATTGATCCCCGGGATCCTAACTATGGCTACACCTTC
TRBJ2-2 | NA | NA | TRBV28 | 17 | CASTPGANRTNTGELFF | TGTGCCAGCACCCCTGGGGCTAACCGAACGAACACCGGGGAGCTGTTTTTT